What follows are 24 T cell receptor beta chains derived from one specimen sequenced in a study of blood T cell repertoires in COVID-19. The repertoire was sequenced with immunoSEQ multiplex PCR; TCRdb's copy has only in-frame clones and lacks some. The table has 150,000 or so clones, more than 75% seen once. The sequencing sample was made of peripheral blood. The receptor set was obtained from a woman in her seventies with COVID-19, enrolled during active disease.

V and J are TRBV28 and TRBJ2-1; TRBD2 might be the D (7 bases). The CDR3 loop spans 15 amino acids. Germline V gene sequence: CDR1 MDHEN, CDR2 SYDVKM. V was trimmed by 3 bases and J by 6 bases, leaving 15 bases between them. As DNA, the CDR3 is TGTGCCAGCAGTTTGGCAGGGGAGGGGGGCAATGAGCAGTTCTTC. It encodes CASSLAGEGGNEQFF. The whole variable domain, remainder taken from reference TRBV28 and TRBJ2-1, is DVKVTQSSRYLVKRTGEKVFLECVQDMDHENMFWYRQDPGLGLRLIYFSYDVKMKEKGDIPEGYSVSREKKERFSLILESASTNQTSMYLCASSLAGEGGNEQFFGPGTRLTVL.

The count of this clone is one. This chain links TRBV27 with TRBJ1-2; TRBD1 matches 10 bases. The trim removed 4 bases at V and 7 bases at J, leaving 3 bases unmatched. This CDR3 is built from 13 residues. Germline CDR1 MNHEY, CDR2 SMNVEV (reference sequence). CDR3 in amino acids: CASSSGQGGGYTF. The CDR3 DNA is TGTGCCAGCAGTTCCGGACAGGGGGGTGGCTACACCTTC.

The chain combines TRBV28 with TRBJ2-5; D uncertain. V lost 5 bases to trimming and J lost 2 bases, with 12 bases between them. The length of the CDR3 is 14 residues. The germline gives CDR1 MDHEN, CDR2 SYDVKM. CDR3 DNA: TGTGCCAGCAGTCCCCGACTCCAACAAGAGACCCAGTACTTC. It specifies CASSPRLQQETQYF.

The CDR3 spells CASSQVQTVIPDTQYF. CDR3 DNA: TGTGCCAGCAGCCAAGTTCAGACAGTGATTCCAGATACGCAGTATTTT. The V gene is TRBV14, the J gene TRBJ2-3, with a tentative D call TRBD1 (5 bases). Germline V gene sequence: CDR1 SGHDN, CDR2 FVKESK. This CDR3 contains 16 residues. V shed 1 base and J shed 4 bases, with 15 bases lying between them.

The J gene is TRBJ2-7, the V gene TRBV4-1, with 9 bases aligning to TRBD1. The V gene's germline CDR1 is MGHRA and CDR2 YSYEKL. The CDR3 has 12 amino acids. The J segment lost 3 bases and the V segment lost 11 bases, leaving 5 bases of the junction unmatched. The CDR3 spells CAWDRVSYEQYF. CDR3 bases: TGCGCCTGGGACAGGGTCAGCTACGAGCAGTACTTC.

The chain recombines TRBV3-1 (or the pseudogene TRBV3-2) with TRBJ2-5, with D hard to call. The CDR3 runs to 14 residues. The germline V and J ends were trimmed by 1 base and 1 base, with 7 bases remaining between them. Germline V gene sequence: CDR1 LGHDT, CDR2 YNNKEL (reference sequence). CDR3 protein: CASSQGRSQETQYF. The CDR3 DNA reads TGTGCCAGCAGCCAAGGTCGCAGCCAAGAGACCCAGTACTTC.

This chain links TRBV5-6 with TRBJ2-7, with 8 positions matching TRBD2. Germline CDR1 is SGHDT and CDR2 is YYEEEE. The V gene end was trimmed by 1 base and the J gene end by 3 bases; junction bases not matched to a gene: 6. The CDR3 extends over 15 amino acids. CDR3 amino acids: CASSLTLRGDYEQYF. The CDR3, as DNA: TGTGCCAGCAGCTTGACCTTGCGGGGGGACTACGAGCAGTACTTC.

This clone was detected only a few times. Other nucleotide sequences from this sample produce the same CDR3. Here the CDR3 reads CASGLVLTGGGTEAFF. CDR3 coding DNA: TGTGCTAGTGGTTTGGTACTGACAGGGGGAGGCACTGAAGCTTTCTTT. This rearrangement joins TRBV12-5 to TRBJ1-1; 9 bases are a match to TRBD1. Germline V CDR1 and CDR2: LGHNT, FRNRAP. This CDR3 has 16 residues. J gave up 4 bases and V 0 bases, and 6 bases lay outside the gene matches.

DNA of the CDR3: TGCGCCAGCAGCCAAGATCCCCGGGACAGGGGGCGCGATTGGAAGACCCAGTACTTC. This codes for CASSQDPRDRGRDWKTQYF. The V gene is TRBV4-1, the J gene TRBJ2-5; 12 bases agree with TRBD1. Trimming at V came to 0 bases and at J to 6 bases, leaving 14 bases not matched to a gene. The CDR3 loop spans 19 amino acids. Germline V gives CDR1 MGHRA, CDR2 YSYEKL.

The chain uses TRBV29-1 and TRBJ1-2, with 8 nucleotides matching TRBD1. The CDR3 spans 13 residues. Germline lookup yields CDR1 SQVTM and CDR2 ANQGSEA. V dropped 2 bases and J dropped 5; count of bases not matched to a gene: 4. In DNA form, the CDR3 reads TGCAGCGTTGAAAAGGGGGACAGGTATGGCTACACCTTC. Translating gives CSVEKGDRYGYTF.

The chain carries TRBV6-6 and TRBJ2-5; 9 bases are shared with TRBD1. The CDR3 has 15 amino acids. The germline V gene encodes CDR1 MNHNY and CDR2 SVGAGI (reference sequence). The V segment lost 6 bases and the J segment 5 bases; nucleotides outside the gene matches: 10. DNA for the CDR3: TGTGCCAGCAGCCCACAACAGGGGGCTGGGGAGACCCAGTACTTC. This encodes CASSPQQGAGETQYF.

The chain recombines TRBV20-1 with TRBJ1-2; unclear D gene. V lost 4 bases and J lost 4, with 7 bases in between. The CDR3 runs 11 residues. Germline V gives CDR1 DFQATT, CDR2 SNEGSKA (reference sequence). CDR3 protein: CSAIRVYGYTF. For the CDR3, the DNA is TGCAGTGCTATCCGCGTCTATGGCTACACCTTC.

The rearrangement links TRBV10-2 to TRBJ2-5; D is perhaps TRBD2 (5 bases). This CDR3 contains 12 residues. Trimming cost V 6 bases and J 7 bases, with 12 bases left between them. In germline, CDR1 is WSHSY, CDR2 SAAADI. CDR3 region: CASRLDVGTQYF. DNA for the CDR3: TGCGCCAGCAGACTAGATGTTGGGACCCAGTACTTC.

This rearrangement joins TRBV5-1 to TRBJ1-1, with 9 nucleotides matching TRBD1. The ends lost 4 bases at V and 1 base at J; junction bases unmatched: 5. Germline-derived CDR1 and CDR2 are SGHRS and YFSETQ. This CDR3 contains 15 residues. DNA for the CDR3: TGCGCCAGCAGCGAAGGACAGGGGTCGAACACTGAAGCTTTCTTT. Its translation is CASSEGQGSNTEAFF.

The chain joins TRBV30 to TRBJ1-4; D is unclear. This CDR3 contains 14 residues. The V end was cut by 3 bases, the J end by 4 bases, with 12 bases between. CDR1 GTSNPN and CDR2 SVGIG come from the germline V gene (reference sequence). In DNA, the CDR3 is TGTGCCTGGAGCGCCGAGGCCCTTAATGAAAAACTGTTTTTT. Translation: CAWSAEALNEKLFF.

V usage is TRBV6-5 and J usage is TRBJ1-1; 7 bases are shared with TRBD1. The CDR3 is made up of 14 amino acids. CDR1 is MNHEY, CDR2 SVGAGI, per germline. J was trimmed by 10 bases and V by 4 bases; bases with no gene match: 12. CDR3 in DNA: TGTGCCAGCAGTTCCCCCGACAGGGTAGTTGGAGCTTTCTTT. It codes for CASSSPDRVVGAFF.

The rearrangement joins TRBV24-1 to TRBJ1-5, with TRBD1 identical over 7 bases. The germline V gene encodes CDR1 KGHDR and CDR2 SFDVKD. This CDR3 comprises 13 residues. V lost 9 bases, J lost 4 bases, and 5 bases stayed unmatched. CDR3 DNA sequence: TGTGCCACCCAAGACAGGGCAAATCAGCCCCAGCATTTT. It encodes CATQDRANQPQHF.

V gene TRBV30 combines with J gene TRBJ1-1; no definite D call. This CDR3 spans 13 amino acids. Germline V lookup: CDR1 GTSNPN, CDR2 SVGIG (reference sequence). The V gene lost 1 base and the J gene lost 1 base, with 7 bases spanning the gap. The CDR3 is CAWSASENTEAFF. CDR3 nucleotides: TGTGCCTGGAGTGCGTCAGAGAACACTGAAGCTTTCTTT.

The rearrangement joins TRBV5-5 to TRBJ2-5; 8 bases align to TRBD1. This CDR3 has 15 residues. Per the germline V gene, CDR1 is SGHKS and CDR2 is YYEKEE (reference sequence). J lost 6 bases, V lost 6 bases, and 13 bases had no gene match. In DNA form, the CDR3 reads TGTGCCAGCAACCCAGCCACAGGGGGTCTTCAGACCCAGTACTTC. It specifies CASNPATGGLQTQYF.

The chain employs TRBV18 and TRBJ1-4; D gene unclear. The V and J ends lost 1 base and 8 bases respectively, with 14 bases between them. In germline, CDR1 is KGHSH, CDR2 LQKENI. The length of the CDR3 is 15 residues. The CDR3 spells CASSPLGGSGEKLFF. The CDR3 bases are TGTGCCAGCTCACCACTAGGAGGGAGTGGGGAAAAACTGTTTTTT. Together with reference TRBV18 and TRBJ1-4, the CDR3 gives the full variable domain: NAGVMQNPRHLVRRRGQEARLRCSPMKGHSHVYWYRQLPEEGLKFMVYLQKENIIDESGMPKERFSAEFPKEGPSILRIQQVVRGDSAAYFCASSPLGGSGEKLFFGSGTQLSVL.

The chain recombines TRBV28 with TRBJ1-5, with a tentative D call TRBD1 (6 bases). The V end was cut by 9 bases, the J end by 1 base, with 13 bases between. Germline values: CDR1 MDHEN, CDR2 SYDVKM. The CDR3 spans 14 residues. The CDR3 reads CASVTGGSNQPQHF. CDR3 sequence (DNA): TGTGCCAGTGTGACGGGGGGCAGCAATCAGCCCCAGCATTTT.

This clone was seen once. This chain links TRBV19 with TRBJ2-3; D perhaps matches TRBD2 (7 bases). V shed 3 bases and J shed 6 bases, with 19 bases lying between them. CDR3 size: 16 residues. CDR1 LNHDA and CDR2 SQIVND come from the germline V gene (reference sequence). The CDR3 sequence: CASSMLGGALGDTQYF. The DNA for the CDR3 is TGTGCCAGTAGTATGCTGGGGGGGGCCCTAGGGGATACGCAGTATTTT.

This chain joins TRBV7-9 and TRBJ1-6, with a possible D match to TRBD1 (5 bases). This CDR3 comprises 14 residues. Trimming pared 8 bases from V and 7 bases from J, leaving 15 bases between. From germline, CDR1 is SEHNR and CDR2 FQNEAQ (reference sequence). Written as DNA, the CDR3 is TGTGCCAGCCGCACAGGAGCAACCAATTCACCCCTCCACTTT. Translated: CASRTGATNSPLHF.

The V gene is TRBV12-1, the J gene TRBJ2-2; the D call in the table, TRBD2, was not verified against the DNA. TRBV12-1 is a recognized pseudogene. This CDR3 region has 17 residues. As DNA, the CDR3 is TGTGCCAGCAGCTTTCAGGCTAGCGGGGATTACACCGGGGAGCTGTTTTTT. Translation: CASSFQASGDYTGELFF.